The clone carrying this TCR beta chain was detected only a few times. Antigen specificity is unknown. This CDR3 region has 14 residues. The trim removed 1 base at V and 6 bases at J, leaving 3 bases unmatched. Template material for amplifying TCR beta CDR3 regions consisted of RNA transcripts. First-round RT-PCR of the TCR CDR3 relied on the HTBI primer set. TCRdb analysed the multiplex PCR reads with MiXCR anew, one entry per CDR3 protein. Counted here are about 350,000 distinct CDR3 sequences, roughly 15% occurring once; the ten biggest clones make up approximately 20%. The entry originates in a study of T cells in Graves' hyperthyroidism and ophthalmopathy. Overall study results and limits: Before onset, ophthalmopathy was predicted by the model a median roughly 6.8 months earlier. Ophthalmopathy could be told apart from stable hyperthyroidism with a 13 V-J model.

The study included ophthalmopathy patients with Clinical Activity Score at least 3, NOSPECS grade at least 4 and duration under 3 months. V gene TRBV12-3 or TRBV12-4 combines with J gene TRBJ1-3; TRBD1 aligns across 7 bases. The receptor was derived from a woman aged 60-75 years with Graves' ophthalmopathy. Sequencing input: blood. The CDR3 reads CASSLERGLNTIYF. For the CDR3, the DNA is TGTGCCAGCAGTTTAGAGAGGGGGCTAAACACCATATATTTT.